This TCR beta chain was captured in a study of graft-versus-host responses after intestinal transplantation. About the research overall: Multivisceral, liver-intestinal, or isolated intestinal transplants were given to recipients. General observations from the study: Where graft-donor T cell macrochimerism was present, patients had high graft-versus-host to host-versus-graft clonal ratios in allografts. GvH clones appeared in recipient marrow, some first in ileum or blood. Circulating GvH clones peaking coincided with falling HvG clones soon after transplant.

Profiled with immunoSEQ multiplex PCR; TCRdb holds only in-frame clones, not every one. Altogether 38,000 or so clones are present, 85% to 95% being singletons, with the ten largest covering 0.5% to 0.6%. Trimming took 0 bases from V and 4 from J, leaving 13 bases between them. Germline V gene data show CDR1 as SGHNT and CDR2 as YYREEE (reference sequence). There are 15 residues in the CDR3. On this clone: What it binds is not known.

The sample was unstimulated CD8+ T cells sorted from spleen or lymph node cells, taken before transplant. This clonotype was sampled from a human donor who was the organ donor for an intestinal transplant. This chain uses TRBV5-4 with TRBJ1-1, with D maybe TRBD1 (5 bases). CDR3: CASSLVGAGRTEAFF. Written as DNA, the CDR3 is TGTGCCAGCAGCTTGGTAGGGGCTGGTCGCACTGAAGCTTTCTTT.